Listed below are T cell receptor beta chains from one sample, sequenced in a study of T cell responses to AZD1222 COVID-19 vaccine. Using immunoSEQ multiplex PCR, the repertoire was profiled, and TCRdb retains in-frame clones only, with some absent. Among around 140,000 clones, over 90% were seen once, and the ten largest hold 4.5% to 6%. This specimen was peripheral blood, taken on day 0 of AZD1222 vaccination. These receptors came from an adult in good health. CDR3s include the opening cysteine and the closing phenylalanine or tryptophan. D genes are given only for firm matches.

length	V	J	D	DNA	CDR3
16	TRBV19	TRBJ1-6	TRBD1	TGTGCCAGTAGTCCCGGGACAGGGGGTCATAATTCACCCCTCCACTTT	CASSPGTGGHNSPLHF
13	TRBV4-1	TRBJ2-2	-	TGCGCCAGCAGCCAGGGGCACACCGGGGAGCTGTTTTTT	CASSQGHTGELFF
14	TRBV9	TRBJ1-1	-	TGTGCCAGCAGCGTAGGGGGGCGAGGGACTGAAGCTTTCTTT	CASSVGGRGTEAFF
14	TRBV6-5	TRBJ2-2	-	TGTGCCAGCAGTCGGGCCCTAAGTGGGGGGGAGCTGTTTTTT	CASSRALSGGELFF
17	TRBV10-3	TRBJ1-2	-	TGTGCCATCAGTGTTCGTATGGGTTTAGGAGGGAATGATGGCTACACCTTC	CAISVRMGLGGNDGYTF
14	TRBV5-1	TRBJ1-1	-	TGCGCCAGCAGCTTCAGGGGCGAAAACACTGAAGCTTTCTTT	CASSFRGENTEAFF
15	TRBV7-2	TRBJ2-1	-	TGTGCCAGCAGCGACAAGACTAGATCCTACAATGAGCAGTTCTTC	CASSDKTRSYNEQFF
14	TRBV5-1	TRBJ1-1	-	TGCGCCAGCGGATCCGGGACACCGAACACTGAAGCTTTCTTT	CASGSGTPNTEAFF
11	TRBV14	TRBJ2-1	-	TGTGCCAGCAGCCAATCTGCCGAGCAGTTCTTC	CASSQSAEQFF
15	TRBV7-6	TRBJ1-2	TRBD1	TGTGCCAGCAGCTCCTTTGACAGGGGCGCCTATGGCTACACCTTC	CASSSFDRGAYGYTF